A selection of T cell receptor beta chains follows, all from one sample in a study of blood T cell repertoires in COVID-19. Only in-frame clones appear in the TCRdb table, and some are missing; sequencing was by immunoSEQ multiplex PCR. The sample has some 130,000 clones; approximately 87% are singletons. The specimen was peripheral blood. The receptors stem from a human donor in a cohort sampled during active COVID-19. Both conserved end residues are trimmed from each CDR3.

V	J	CDR3
TRBV7-3	TRBJ2-2	ASSLRTGATGELF
TRBV10-3	TRBJ1-3	ASTDRSSGNTIY
TRBV5-1	TRBJ2-3	ASSLEGAGFTDTQY
TRBV7-9	TRBJ2-5	ASSFFEETQY
TRBV19	TRBJ2-3	ASRGTSRGTDTQY
TRBV6-2/TRBV6-3	TRBJ1-2	ASSQTLGQETYGYT
TRBV14	TRBJ2-3	ASSQGLRGAGTDTQY
TRBV9	TRBJ2-7	ASSVDRGAEPYEQY
TRBV6-5	TRBJ1-1	ASGGTEAF
TRBV18	TRBJ1-3	ASSPGQIPYSGNTIY
TRBV5-6	TRBJ2-2	ASSTGQAGGELF
TRBV27	TRBJ1-6	ASSKTGTLYSPLH
TRBV18	TRBJ2-1	ASSPPSGGIYNEQF
TRBV9	TRBJ1-1	ASSVAGTGGTEAF
TRBV19	TRBJ2-1	ATPGGEQF
TRBV6-1	TRBJ2-7	ASSDRGISYEQY
TRBV19	TRBJ1-4	ASSPGQDVKLF
TRBV5-4	TRBJ1-2	ASSLVGTGFGYT
TRBV5-4	TRBJ1-1	ASSSDFTMNTEAF
TRBV19	TRBJ2-5	ASSPTGSPAETQY
TRBV4-2	TRBJ2-5	ASSQEPGEETQY
TRBV10-3	TRBJ1-2	AIRTSQGSSNYGYT
TRBV19	TRBJ1-3	ASSHALSFSGNTIY
TRBV5-5	TRBJ1-3	ASSPSNSGNTIY
TRBV30	TRBJ1-1	AWMGQPNTEAF
TRBV29-1	TRBJ1-4	SVEVGGSEKLF
TRBV6-5	TRBJ1-6	ASSPQGTGDSPLH
TRBV27	TRBJ1-4	ASSSLTGLGEKLF
TRBV11-2	TRBJ2-2	ASNQFAGPTGELF
TRBV7-2	TRBJ1-1	ASSLGGDSTEAF
TRBV18	TRBJ1-1	ASSPSDELNTEAF
TRBV6-5	TRBJ1-6	ASSSGNAYNSPLH
TRBV11-3	TRBJ1-6	ASSLGGGGNSPLH
TRBV11-3	TRBJ1-2	ASSAGGQGNYGYT
TRBV12-3/TRBV12-4	TRBJ1-5	ASSTGFAQPQH
TRBV10-3	TRBJ1-1	AISDRGDPRGTEAF
TRBV6-5	TRBJ1-2	ASSSPGVYNYGYT
TRBV5-5	TRBJ2-2	ASSPRTVPPGELF
TRBV7-2	TRBJ1-5	ASSFALGGNQPQH
TRBV9	TRBJ1-2	ASSVRANYGYT
TRBV5-6	TRBJ1-2	ASSQYSAGESYGYT
TRBV24-1	TRBJ2-1	ATREGHSYNEQF
TRBV10-3	TRBJ2-1	AISASAEGAYNEQF
TRBV3-1/TRBV3-2	TRBJ2-4	ASSQADRGSKNIQY
TRBV2	TRBJ2-5	ASSGRRQETQY
TRBV27	TRBJ2-6	ASSLTPGQSASGANVLT